Below, 8 T cell receptor beta chains from the same sample are listed, as sequenced in a study of T cells after yellow fever vaccination. TCRdb analysed the 5' RACE reads with MiXCR anew, one entry per CDR3 protein. The table shows around 350,000 distinct CDR3 sequences, with 6.2% occurring only once. This sample comprised PBMCs, obtained 5 days after the yellow fever booster vaccination. The receptors originated from a young man who received the YFV17D yellow fever vaccine.

This clonotype was counted a few times. This chain joins TRBV3-1 and TRBJ1-1, with D unclear. Germline V lookup: CDR1 LGHDT, CDR2 YNNKEL (reference sequence). Trimming took 1 base from V and 0 from J, leaving 6 bases between them. The CDR3 length is 14 residues. Here the CDR3 reads CASSQARVNTEAFF. As DNA, the CDR3 is TGTGCCAGCAGCCAAGCGAGGGTGAACACTGAAGCTTTCTTT.

This clonotype has only a few counts. J is TRBJ2-7 and V is TRBV7-2, with D unclear. CDR1 is SGHTA, CDR2 FQGNSA, per germline. CDR3 length equals 14 residues. With 2 bases removed from V and 3 bases from J, the gap between germline ends came to 11 bases. Written as DNA, the CDR3 is TGTGCCAGCAGCTTATCGGGTTTCCGCTACGAGCAGTACTTC. It translates to CASSLSGFRYEQYF.

This clonotype appeared many times. This chain joins TRBV12-3 or TRBV12-4 and TRBJ2-7; 7 bases agree with TRBD2. CDR3 length: 14 amino acids. V gave up 0 bases and J gave up 2 bases; unmatched junction bases: 1. CDR3 bases: TGTGCCAGCAGTTTAGCGGGAGGGCCCTACGAGCAGTACTTC. Encoded protein: CASSLAGGPYEQYF.

Only a few counts were recorded for this clonotype. This chain links TRBV15 with TRBJ2-2; 8 nucleotides line up with TRBD1. The CDR3 is 13 residues long. The germline gives CDR1 LNHNV, CDR2 YYDKDF (reference sequence). After removal of 9 bases from V and 5 bases from J, the junction contained 5 bases not matched to a gene. The CDR3 coding sequence is TGTGCCACTTCCAGGGGGCTAACCGGGGAGCTGTTTTTT. It yields the protein CATSRGLTGELFF.

J is TRBJ2-2 and V is TRBV19, with 9 bases that match TRBD2. The germline V gene has CDR1 LNHDA and CDR2 SQIVND (reference sequence). Trimming took 5 bases from V and 8 from J; bases not matched to a gene: 9. The CDR3 has 15 amino acids. The CDR3 spells CASSLLAGKTGELFF. The DNA of the CDR3 is TGTGCCAGTAGTCTTCTAGCGGGAAAAACTGGGGAGCTGTTTTTT.

This chain links TRBV7-6 with TRBJ1-3, with a tentative D call TRBD1 (5 bases). The CDR3 spans 14 residues. The V gene's germline CDR1 is SGHVS and CDR2 FNYEAQ. Trimming removed 5 bases at V and 3 bases at J, with 11 bases between. CDR3 sequence: CASSPTGDGNTIYF. CDR3 sequence (DNA): TGTGCCAGCAGCCCTACAGGCGATGGAAACACCATATATTTT.

This clonotype came up a few times. The gene calls are TRBV29-1 and TRBJ2-7; D is perhaps TRBD1 (6 bases). V was cut by 5 bases and J by 0 bases, with 8 bases left in between. Germline CDR1 reads SQVTM; CDR2 reads ANQGSEA. This CDR3 region has 12 residues. CDR3: CSVRDTSYEQYF. DNA for the CDR3: TGCAGCGTTCGGGACACCTCCTACGAGCAGTACTTC.

This clonotype was picked up many times. The V gene is TRBV4-2, the J gene TRBJ2-1, with 11 bases identical to TRBD2. This CDR3 has 15 residues. V trimming: 2 bases; J trimming: 4 bases; junction bases outside the gene matches: 1. CDR1 and CDR2 (germline): LGHNA, YNFKEQ. The CDR3 sequence is CASSQRLAGYNEQFF. The CDR3 DNA sequence: TGTGCCAGCAGCCAAAGACTAGCGGGATACAATGAGCAGTTCTTC.